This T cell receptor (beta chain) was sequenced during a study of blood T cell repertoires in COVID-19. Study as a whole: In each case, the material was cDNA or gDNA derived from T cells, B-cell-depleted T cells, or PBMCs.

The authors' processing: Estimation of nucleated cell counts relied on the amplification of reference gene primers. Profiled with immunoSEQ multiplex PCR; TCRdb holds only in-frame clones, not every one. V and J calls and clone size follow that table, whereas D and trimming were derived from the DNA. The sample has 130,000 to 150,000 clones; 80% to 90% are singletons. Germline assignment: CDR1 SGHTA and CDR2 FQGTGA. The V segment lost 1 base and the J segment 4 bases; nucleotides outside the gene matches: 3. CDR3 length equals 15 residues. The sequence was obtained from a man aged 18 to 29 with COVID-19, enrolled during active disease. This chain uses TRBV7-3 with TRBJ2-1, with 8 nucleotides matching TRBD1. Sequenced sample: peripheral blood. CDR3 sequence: CASSLIQGAYNEQFF. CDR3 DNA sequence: TGTGCCAGCAGCTTAATCCAGGGGGCTTACAATGAGCAGTTCTTC.